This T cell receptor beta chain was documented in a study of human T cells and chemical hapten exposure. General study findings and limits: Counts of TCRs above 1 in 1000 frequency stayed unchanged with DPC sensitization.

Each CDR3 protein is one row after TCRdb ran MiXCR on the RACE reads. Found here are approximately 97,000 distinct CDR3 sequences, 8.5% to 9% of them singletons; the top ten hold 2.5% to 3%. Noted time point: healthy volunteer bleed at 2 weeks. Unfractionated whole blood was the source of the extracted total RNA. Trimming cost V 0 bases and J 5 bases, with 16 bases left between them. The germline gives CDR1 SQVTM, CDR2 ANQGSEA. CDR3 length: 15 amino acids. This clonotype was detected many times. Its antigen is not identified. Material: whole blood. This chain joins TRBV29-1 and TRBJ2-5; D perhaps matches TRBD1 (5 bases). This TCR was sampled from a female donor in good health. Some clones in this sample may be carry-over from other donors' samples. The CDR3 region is CSVEDVGRTLETQYF. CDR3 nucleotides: TGCAGCGTTGAAGACGTAGGGCGGACACTCGAGACCCAGTACTTC.